This note documents a single TCR beta chain sequence. In germline, CDR1 is SNHLY, CDR2 FYNNEI. This CDR3 has 17 amino acids. Trimming removed 5 bases at V and 6 bases at J, with 24 bases between. The sample is drawn from a study of T-cell memory formation after mild COVID-19. TCRdb itself ran the 5' RACE reads through MiXCR, one entry per CDR3 protein. The data show fewer than 600,000 distinct CDR3 sequences, about a fifth seen once. This sequence joins TRBV2 and TRBJ2-3; a weak D match, TRBD2 (6 bases). The sample was PBMCs or a T cell subset sorted from them (not recorded which). The sequence was collected from an adult woman who had mild COVID-19 (a few samples of this study predate the infection). Cell type and time point are not known. The CDR3 nucleotides read TGTGCCAGCAGTCCTGGGCCCGGGACTCGGGGTTGGGATACGCAGTATTTT. Translated: CASSPGPGTRGWDTQYF.